This entry describes one T cell receptor (beta chain). Antigen: not known. Measured with immunoSEQ multiplex PCR; TCRdb has only the in-frame clones, and not every one. The top ten hold more than 1.5% of the sample, which has about 2.2 million clones, 85% to 95% seen once. The sample belongs to a study of shared clonotypes between healthy human individuals. Study as a whole: Each donor's CD4 naive and CD4 memory cells filled three plates apiece, CD8 naive two, and CD8 memory one. Whole-study findings and limits: Around 5% of naive CD4 clonotypes were common to a handful of donors. Sampling used blood alone; tissue repertoires probably differ.

Selected positively for CCR7 and CD45RO-negative, naive CD8 cells excluded terminally differentiated effector memory CD45RA+ cells. Participating donors were healthy, HIV-negative adults free of recent acute infections or vaccinations. The CDR3 consists of 16 residues. Germline V CDR1 and CDR2: SGHDT, YYEEEE. Trimming took 4 bases from V and 4 from J, leaving 20 bases between them. The specimen was naive CD8+ T cells from PBMCs. The TCR comes from a man aged 18 to 35 in good health. Some clones in this sample may be carry-over from other donors' samples. The rearrangement uses TRBV5-6 and TRBJ2-5, with D perhaps TRBD1 or TRBD2 (5 bases each). The CDR3 nucleotides are TGTGCCAGCAGCCCGGGACGGGGCGCGAGGGGAGAGACCCAGTACTTC. This translates into CASSPGRGARGETQYF.